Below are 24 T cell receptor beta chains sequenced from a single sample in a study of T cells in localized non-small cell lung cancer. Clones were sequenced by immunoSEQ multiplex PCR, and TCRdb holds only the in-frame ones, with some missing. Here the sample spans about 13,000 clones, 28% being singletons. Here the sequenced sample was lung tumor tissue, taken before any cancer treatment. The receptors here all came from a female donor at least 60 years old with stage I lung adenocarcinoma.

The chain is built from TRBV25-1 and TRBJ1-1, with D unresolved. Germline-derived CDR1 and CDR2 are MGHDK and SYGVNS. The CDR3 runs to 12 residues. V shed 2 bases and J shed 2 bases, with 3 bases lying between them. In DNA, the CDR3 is TGTGCCAGCAGTGAACCTAACACTGAAGCTTTCTTT. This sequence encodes CASSEPNTEAFF.

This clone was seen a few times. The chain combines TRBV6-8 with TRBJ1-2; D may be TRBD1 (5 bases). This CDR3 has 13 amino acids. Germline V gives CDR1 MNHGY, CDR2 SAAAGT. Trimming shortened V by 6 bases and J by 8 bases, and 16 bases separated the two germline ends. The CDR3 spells CASSPDIPRGYTF. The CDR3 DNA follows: TGTGCCAGCAGCCCGGACATTCCGAGGGGCTACACCTTC.

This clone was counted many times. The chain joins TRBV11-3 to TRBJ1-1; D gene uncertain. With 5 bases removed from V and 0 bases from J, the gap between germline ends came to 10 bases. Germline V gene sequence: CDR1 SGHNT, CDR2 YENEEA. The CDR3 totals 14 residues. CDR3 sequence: CASSPDIMNTEAFF. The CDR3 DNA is TGTGCCAGCAGCCCCGACATAATGAACACTGAAGCTTTCTTT.

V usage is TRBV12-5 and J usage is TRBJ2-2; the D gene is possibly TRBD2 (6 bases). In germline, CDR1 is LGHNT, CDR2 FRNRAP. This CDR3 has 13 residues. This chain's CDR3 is CASAGGATGELFF. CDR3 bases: TGTGCCAGCGCCGGAGGGGCCACCGGGGAGCTGTTTTTT. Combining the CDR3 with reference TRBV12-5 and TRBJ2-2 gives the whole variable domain DARVTQTPRHKVTEMGQEVTMRCQPILGHNTVFWYRQTMMQGLELLAYFRNRAPLDDSGMPKDRFSAEMPDATLATLKIQPSEPRDSAVYFCASAGGATGELFFGEGSRLTVL.

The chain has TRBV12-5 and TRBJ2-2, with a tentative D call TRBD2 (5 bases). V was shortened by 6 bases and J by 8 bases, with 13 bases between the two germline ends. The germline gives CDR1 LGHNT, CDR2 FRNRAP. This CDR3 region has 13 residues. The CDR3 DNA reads TGTGCTAGTGGGGGAGATGTTCCGGGGGAGCTGTTTTTT. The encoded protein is CASGGDVPGELFF. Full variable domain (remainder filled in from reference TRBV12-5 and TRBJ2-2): DARVTQTPRHKVTEMGQEVTMRCQPILGHNTVFWYRQTMMQGLELLAYFRNRAPLDDSGMPKDRFSAEMPDATLATLKIQPSEPRDSAVYFCASGGDVPGELFFGEGSRLTVL.

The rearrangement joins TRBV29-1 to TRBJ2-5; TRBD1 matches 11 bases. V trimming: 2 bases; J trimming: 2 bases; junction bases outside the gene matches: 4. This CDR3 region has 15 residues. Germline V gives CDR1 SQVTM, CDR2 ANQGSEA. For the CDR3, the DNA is TGCAGCGTTGAACCGGACAGGGGGCGACAAGAGACCCAGTACTTC. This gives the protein CSVEPDRGRQETQYF.

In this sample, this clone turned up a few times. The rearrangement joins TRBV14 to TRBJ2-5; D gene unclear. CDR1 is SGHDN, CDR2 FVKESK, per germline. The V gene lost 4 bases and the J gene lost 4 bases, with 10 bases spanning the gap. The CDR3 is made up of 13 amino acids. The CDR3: CASSRRPLETQYF. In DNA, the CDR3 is TGTGCCAGCAGCCGCCGCCCGTTAGAGACCCAGTACTTC.

The CDR3 DNA follows: TGTGCCAGCTCACCGGGGGGTGGCACAGATACGCAGTATTTT. The encoded protein is CASSPGGGTDTQYF. This chain uses TRBV18 with TRBJ2-3; a weak D match, TRBD2 (6 bases). The CDR3 is 14 residues long. V was cut by 3 bases and J by 1 base, with 8 bases left in between. Germline loops: CDR1 KGHSH, CDR2 LQKENI. The entire variable domain, with the rest obtained from reference TRBV18 and TRBJ2-3, is as follows: NAGVMQNPRHLVRRRGQEARLRCSPMKGHSHVYWYRQLPEEGLKFMVYLQKENIIDESGMPKERFSAEFPKEGPSILRIQQVVRGDSAAYFCASSPGGGTDTQYFGPGTRLTVL.

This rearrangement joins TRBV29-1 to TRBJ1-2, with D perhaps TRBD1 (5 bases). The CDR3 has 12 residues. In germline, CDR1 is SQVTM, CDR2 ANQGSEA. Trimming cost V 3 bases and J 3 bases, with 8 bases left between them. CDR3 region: CSVDRGYYGYTF. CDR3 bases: TGCAGCGTTGACCGGGGGTACTATGGCTACACCTTC.

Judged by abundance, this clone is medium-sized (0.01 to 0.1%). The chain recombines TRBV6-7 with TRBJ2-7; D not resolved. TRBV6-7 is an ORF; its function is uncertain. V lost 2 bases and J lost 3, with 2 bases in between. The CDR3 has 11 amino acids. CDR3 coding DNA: TGTGCCAGCAGTTACCGCTACGAGCAGTACTTC. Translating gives CASSYRYEQYF.

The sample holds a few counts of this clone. The CDR3 spells CASSQPAGGPILTDTQYF. The CDR3 DNA sequence: TGCGCCAGCAGCCAGCCTGCGGGGGGGCCAATCCTCACAGATACGCAGTATTTT. V gene TRBV4-1 combines with J gene TRBJ2-3; 9 nucleotides line up with TRBD2. Germline V gene lookup returns CDR1 MGHRA and CDR2 YSYEKL. The CDR3 length is 18 residues. The V gene end was trimmed by 3 bases and the J gene end by 2 bases; junction bases not matched to a gene: 12.

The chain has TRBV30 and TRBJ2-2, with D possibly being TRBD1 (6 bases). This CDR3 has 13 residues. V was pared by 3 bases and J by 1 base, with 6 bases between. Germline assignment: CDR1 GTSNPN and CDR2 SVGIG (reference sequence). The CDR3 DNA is TGTGCCTGGAGGACAGGGAACACCGGGGAGCTGTTTTTT. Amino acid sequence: CAWRTGNTGELFF.

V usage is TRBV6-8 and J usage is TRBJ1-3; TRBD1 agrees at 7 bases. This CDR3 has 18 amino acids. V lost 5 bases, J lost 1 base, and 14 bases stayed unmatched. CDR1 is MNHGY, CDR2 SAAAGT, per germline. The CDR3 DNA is TGTGCCAGCAGTATCGGCCCCAGGGGGGTGAATTCTGGAAACACCATATATTTT. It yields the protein CASSIGPRGVNSGNTIYF.

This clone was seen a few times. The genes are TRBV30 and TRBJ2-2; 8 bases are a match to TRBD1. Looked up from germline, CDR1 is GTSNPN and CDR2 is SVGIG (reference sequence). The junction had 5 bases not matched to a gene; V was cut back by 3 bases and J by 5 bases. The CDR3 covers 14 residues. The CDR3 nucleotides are TGTGCCTGGAGCCAGGGGGCCAGAACCGGGGAGCTGTTTTTT. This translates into CAWSQGARTGELFF.

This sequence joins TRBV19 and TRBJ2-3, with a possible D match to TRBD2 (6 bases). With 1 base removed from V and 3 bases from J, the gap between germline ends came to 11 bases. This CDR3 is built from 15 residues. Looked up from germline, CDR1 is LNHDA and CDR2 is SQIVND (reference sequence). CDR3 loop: CASSIALALTDTQYF. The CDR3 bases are TGTGCCAGTAGTATAGCCCTAGCGTTGACAGATACGCAGTATTTT.

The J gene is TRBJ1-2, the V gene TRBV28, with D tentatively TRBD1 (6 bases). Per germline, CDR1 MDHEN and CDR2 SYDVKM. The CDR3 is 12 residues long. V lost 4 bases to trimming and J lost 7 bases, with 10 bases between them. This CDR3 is CASSWTVFGYTF. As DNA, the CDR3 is TGTGCCAGCAGTTGGACAGTCTTTGGCTACACCTTC.

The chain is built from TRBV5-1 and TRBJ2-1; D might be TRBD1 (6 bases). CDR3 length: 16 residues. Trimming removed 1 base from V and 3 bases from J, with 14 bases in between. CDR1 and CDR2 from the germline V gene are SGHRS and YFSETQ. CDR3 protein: CASSLSGQSSYNEQFF. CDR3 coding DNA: TGCGCCAGCAGCTTGAGCGGACAGTCGAGCTACAATGAGCAGTTCTTC.

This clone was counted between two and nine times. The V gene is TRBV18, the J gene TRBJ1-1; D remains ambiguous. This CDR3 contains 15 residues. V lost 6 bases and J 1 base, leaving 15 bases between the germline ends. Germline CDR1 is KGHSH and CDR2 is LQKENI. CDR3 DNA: TGTGCCAGCTCTCAAAGGGTCATCGGGAACACTGAAGCTTTCTTT. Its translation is CASSQRVIGNTEAFF. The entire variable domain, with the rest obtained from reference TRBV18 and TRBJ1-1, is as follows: NAGVMQNPRHLVRRRGQEARLRCSPMKGHSHVYWYRQLPEEGLKFMVYLQKENIIDESGMPKERFSAEFPKEGPSILRIQQVVRGDSAAYFCASSQRVIGNTEAFFGQGTRLTVV.

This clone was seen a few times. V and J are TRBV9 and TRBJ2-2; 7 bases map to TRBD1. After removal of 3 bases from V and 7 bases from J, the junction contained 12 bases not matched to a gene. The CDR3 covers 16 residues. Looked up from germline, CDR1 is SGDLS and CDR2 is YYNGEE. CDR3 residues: CASSAWPGTDDGELFF. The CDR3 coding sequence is TGTGCCAGCAGCGCGTGGCCCGGGACAGACGACGGGGAGCTGTTTTTT.

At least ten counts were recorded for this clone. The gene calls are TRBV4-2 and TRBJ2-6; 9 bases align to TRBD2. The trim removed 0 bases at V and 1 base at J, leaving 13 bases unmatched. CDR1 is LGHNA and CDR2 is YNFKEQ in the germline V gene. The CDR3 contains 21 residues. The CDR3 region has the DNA TGTGCCAGCAGCCAAGATGGCGGCGGGGGGGCATATAGATCTGGGGCCAACGTCCTGACTTTC. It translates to CASSQDGGGGAYRSGANVLTF.

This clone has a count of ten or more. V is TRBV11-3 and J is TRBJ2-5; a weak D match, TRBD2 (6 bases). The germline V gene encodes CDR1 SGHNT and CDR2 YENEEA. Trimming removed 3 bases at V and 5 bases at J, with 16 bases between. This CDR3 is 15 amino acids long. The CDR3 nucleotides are TGTGCCAGCAGCTTGGATAGGAGGGAAAAGGAGACCCAGTACTTC. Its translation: CASSLDRREKETQYF.

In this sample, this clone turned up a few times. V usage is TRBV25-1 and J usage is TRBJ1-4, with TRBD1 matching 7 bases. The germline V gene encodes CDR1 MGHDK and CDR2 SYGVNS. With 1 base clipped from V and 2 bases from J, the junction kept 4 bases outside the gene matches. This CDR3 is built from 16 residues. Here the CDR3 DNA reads TGTGCCAGCAGTGAATTATCGGGACAGACTAATGAAAAACTGTTTTTT. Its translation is CASSELSGQTNEKLFF.

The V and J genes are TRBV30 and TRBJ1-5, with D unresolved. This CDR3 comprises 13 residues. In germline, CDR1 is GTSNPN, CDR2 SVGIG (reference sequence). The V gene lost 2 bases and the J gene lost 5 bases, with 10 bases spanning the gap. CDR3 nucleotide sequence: TGTGCCTGGAGTTTACAGCCCGATCAGCCCCAGCATTTT. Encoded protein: CAWSLQPDQPQHF.

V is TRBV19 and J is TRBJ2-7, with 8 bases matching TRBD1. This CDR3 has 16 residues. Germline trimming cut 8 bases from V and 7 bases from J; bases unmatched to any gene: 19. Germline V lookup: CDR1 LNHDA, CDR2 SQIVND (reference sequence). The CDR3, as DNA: TGTGCCAGTTTCTTTCCGGGACAGGCCCTGCCGGGGGAGCAGTACTTC. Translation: CASFFPGQALPGEQYF. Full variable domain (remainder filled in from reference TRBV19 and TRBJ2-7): DGGITQSPKYLFRKEGQNVTLSCEQNLNHDAMYWYRQDPGQGLRLIYYSQIVNDFQKGDIAEGYSVSREKKESFPLTVTSAQKNPTAFYLCASFFPGQALPGEQYFGPGTRLTVT.